These T cell receptor beta chains were read from a single sample in a study of control samples from healthy donors and cancer patients. Clones were read by immunoSEQ multiplex PCR, and TCRdb kept only the in-frame ones, dropping some. This sample yields about 120,000 clones, of which over 80% are seen a single time; around 2.1% belongs to the top ten. Sequenced: blood. Receptors were obtained from a woman aged 50 to 60 in good health. Each CDR3 is given with its conserved first and last residue. The order of the fields is J gene, clone size, V gene, D gene, CDR3 DNA, CDR3 protein. The D gene is left open where the match is weak. Clone size appears in some rows only: once, few, many, or a class for an expanded clone.

TRBJ1-4 . TRBV5-1 . TGCGCCAGCAGCTTGGGGACATCTGAAAAACTGTTTTTT CASSLGTSEKLFF
TRBJ1-6 . TRBV28 . TGTGCCAGCAGTCCCGGGACACATAATTCACCCCTCCACTTT CASSPGTHNSPLHF
TRBJ1-5 . TRBV4-1 . TGCGCCAGCAGCCGGGAGGGGGGCAATCAGCCCCAGCATTTT CASSREGGNQPQHF
TRBJ2-7 . TRBV5-1 TRBD1 TGCGCCAGCAGCCCCAGACAGGGGTCGGTCGAGCAGTACTTC CASSPRQGSVEQYF
TRBJ1-3 . TRBV19 . TGTGCCAGTAGTACCTCCGGGACACATGGAAACACCATATATTTT CASSTSGTHGNTIYF
TRBJ1-1 . TRBV5-4 . TGTGCCAGCAGCCGCGGGCCTCCCACTGAAGCTTTCTTT CASSRGPPTEAFF
TRBJ1-1 . TRBV18 . TGTGCCAGCTCACCTTTGGACTCGGACACTGAAGCTTTCTTT CASSPLDSDTEAFF
TRBJ2-1 once TRBV5-6 . TGTGCCAGCGACCAGGGGGGCGGGGAGCAGTTCTTC CASDQGGGEQFF
TRBJ1-3 . TRBV6-5 . TGTGCCAGCAGTTCCGCTCTGGGTAACACCATATATTTT CASSSALGNTIYF
TRBJ1-5 once TRBV30 TRBD1 TGTGCCTGGAGTGCGGGACAGGGAGCGGCGGTAAACATCAATCAGCCCCAGCATTTT CAWSAGQGAAVNINQPQHF
TRBJ1-2 . TRBV15 . TGTGCCACCAGCCCGAACAGGGAGGTTGGCTACACCTTC CATSPNREVGYTF
TRBJ2-7 . TRBV7-9 . TGTGCCAGCAGCTCCCCCCTTCGGGAGCAGAACGAGCAGTACTTC CASSSPLREQNEQYF
TRBJ1-6 . TRBV18 . TGTGCCAGCTCACCACAGGGGAGCTCCTATAATTCACCCCTCCACTTT CASSPQGSSYNSPLHF
TRBJ1-5 . TRBV10-3 . TGTGCCATCAGTGAATCAGGGGACGGTCAGCCCCAGCATTTT CAISESGDGQPQHF
TRBJ1-2 . TRBV30 . TGTGCCTGGAGTGTTCACAGGGTGGGTGGCTACACCTTC CAWSVHRVGGYTF
TRBJ1-1 . TRBV3-1/TRBV3-2 . TGTGCCAGCAGCCAAGGTACAACTAGTACAGCTTTCTTT CASSQGTTSTAFF
TRBJ2-3 . TRBV7-2 TRBD2 TGTGCCAGCAGCTTACCCCTAGCGGGGTTAGGCACAGATACGCAGTATTTT CASSLPLAGLGTDTQYF
TRBJ1-1 . TRBV24-1 TRBD1 TGTGCCACCAGTGTAGACAGGGGGGAGACTGAAGCTTTCTTT CATSVDRGETEAFF
TRBJ1-5 . TRBV6-5 TRBD1 TGTGCCAGCATACCGGGACAGGGGGGCAATCAGCCCCAGCATTTT CASIPGQGGNQPQHF
TRBJ2-5 . TRBV2 . TGTGCCAGCAGTGTTGACGGACAAGAGACCCAGTACTTC CASSVDGQETQYF
TRBJ1-1 . TRBV3-1/TRBV3-2 . TGTGCCAGCAGCCACGCACAGCTGAACACTGAAGCTTTCTTT CASSHAQLNTEAFF
TRBJ2-7 . TRBV7-9 . TGTGCCAGCAGCTTAGCCCAGGGAACTCCCTCCTACGAGCAGTACTTC CASSLAQGTPSYEQYF
TRBJ2-2 . TRBV9 TRBD1 TGTGCCAGCAGCGTAGACAGGGGGGACACCGGGGAGCTGTTTTTT CASSVDRGDTGELFF
TRBJ2-1 . TRBV18 TRBD2 TGTGCCAGCTCCTTCCGCGGGACTAGGAATGAGCAGTTCTTC CASSFRGTRNEQFF
TRBJ2-1 few TRBV11-3 . TGTGCCAGCAGCTCGGAGGGCCAGAATGAGCAGTTCTTC CASSSEGQNEQFF
TRBJ1-1 . TRBV15 . TGTGCCACCAGCAGAGGTAAGGGCGTGAACACTGAAGCTTTCTTT CATSRGKGVNTEAFF
TRBJ1-5 . TRBV19 . TGTGCCAGTAGTATTATAAAAGGACAGCGACTTTTT CASSIIKGQRLF
TRBJ2-7 . TRBV2 . TGTGCCAGCAGGACAGGTTACGAGCAGTACTTC CASRTGYEQYF
TRBJ2-7 . TRBV28 . TGTGCCAGCAGTATAGATAGCTCCTACGAGCAGTACTTC CASSIDSSYEQYF
TRBJ2-3 once TRBV5-1 TRBD1 TGCGCCAGCAGCTTACTAGGGACAGGGGGCTCCCCTTCCACAGATACGCAGTATTTT CASSLLGTGGSPSTDTQYF
TRBJ1-5 . TRBV15 . TGTGCCACCAGCAGAGGTGGACAAGGAAATCAGCCCCAGCATTTT CATSRGGQGNQPQHF
TRBJ2-1 . TRBV11-1 . TGTGCCAGCAGCCGAGGGGGGTACAATGAGCAGTTCTTC CASSRGGYNEQFF
TRBJ1-1 . TRBV7-9 TRBD1 TGTGCCAGCAGCCCTCACAGGGGGCTATACACTGAAGCTTTCTTT CASSPHRGLYTEAFF
TRBJ1-4 . TRBV21-1 . TGTGCCAGCAGCGACAGACTAATGGCTAATGAAAAACTGTTTTTT CASSDRLMANEKLFF
TRBJ1-2 once TRBV2 TRBD1 TGTGCCAGCAGTGAGACAGGGGGTTATGGCTACACCTTC CASSETGGYGYTF
TRBJ1-2 . TRBV27 TRBD1 TGTGCCAGCAGTCTCGCCGGGACAGGGATTTATGGCTACACCTTC CASSLAGTGIYGYTF
TRBJ1-2 . TRBV12-3/TRBV12-4 . TGTGCCAGCAGTTCTACACGTAACTATGGCTACACCTTC CASSSTRNYGYTF
TRBJ2-3 . TRBV6-5 TRBD2 TGTGCCAGCGGTAGCGGGGGGGGCACAGATACGCAGTATTTT CASGSGGGTDTQYF
TRBJ2-7 . TRBV2 TRBD1 TGTGCCGGACAGGGGAGAGGAGAGCAGTACTTC CAGQGRGEQYF
TRBJ2-7 . TRBV5-3 . TGTGCCACCGAGGGGGGAGGCTACGAGCAGTACTTC CATEGGGYEQYF
TRBJ2-5 . TRBV5-1 TRBD2 TGCGCCAGCAGCCAAGGGACTAGAGGGGGAGAGACCCAGTACTTC CASSQGTRGGETQYF
TRBJ2-4 . TRBV27 . TGTGCCAGCAGTTTAGGGTGGGGTTCAGCCAAAAACATTCAGTACTTC CASSLGWGSAKNIQYF
TRBJ2-7 . TRBV11-2 TRBD2 TGTGCCAGCAGTTGGGAGCGGGGGCCTTACGAGCAGTACTTC CASSWERGPYEQYF
TRBJ1-1 . TRBV5-1 . TGCGCCAGCAGCTTGGAAACGAACACTGAAGCTTTCTTT CASSLETNTEAFF
TRBJ1-1 . TRBV19 . TGTGCCAGTCTTCGTTGGGGGAGCACTGAAGCTTTCTTT CASLRWGSTEAFF
TRBJ2-7 . TRBV7-2 . TGTGCCAGCAGCTTAGTGGTGGGACCGGTGGACGAGCAGTACTTC CASSLVVGPVDEQYF
TRBJ2-5 . TRBV7-9 . TGTGCCAGCAGCTTAGGGGGCGGGGTCCACCAAGAGACCCAGTACTTC CASSLGGGVHQETQYF
TRBJ2-3 . TRBV2 . TGTGCCAGCAATGGCGGGAACACAGATACGCAGTATTTT CASNGGNTDTQYF
TRBJ1-1 . TRBV5-1 . TGCGCCAGCAGCTTGACAGGGAGGACTGAAGCTTTCTTT CASSLTGRTEAFF
TRBJ2-7 . TRBV19 . TGTGCCAGTAGTATAGCCGGGAAAGAGTGGTACTTC CASSIAGKEWYF
TRBJ1-2 . TRBV15 TRBD1 TGTGCCACCAGCCGGGGACAGGGAAGCTCCTATGGCTACACCTTC CATSRGQGSSYGYTF
TRBJ2-7 . TRBV28 . TGTGCCAGCAGTTTTAGTAGGCAGGGCGATATATACGAGCAGTACTTC CASSFSRQGDIYEQYF
TRBJ2-1 once TRBV4-1 . TGCGCCAGCAGCCAAGACCGAGGTCCACCTAGCTCCTACAATGAGCAGTTCTTC CASSQDRGPPSSYNEQFF
TRBJ1-4 . TRBV6-6 . TGTGCCAGCAGTACCCAAGTCCCGGGAAGAGGGGAAAAACTGTTTTTT CASSTQVPGRGEKLFF
TRBJ2-3 . TRBV11-2 . TGTGCCAGCAGCTTAGGTCTGTTACAGGTTTGGGATACGCAGTATTTT CASSLGLLQVWDTQYF
TRBJ2-3 . TRBV9 TRBD1 TGTGCCAGCAACACGGGACAGCTTAGCACAGATACGCAGTATTTT CASNTGQLSTDTQYF
TRBJ2-1 . TRBV2 . TGTGCCAGCAGTGAAGCGCTTGATGAGCAGTTCTTC CASSEALDEQFF
TRBJ2-7 . TRBV25-1 . TGTGCCAGCACCGACTTTTCCTACGAGCAGTACTTC CASTDFSYEQYF
TRBJ1-1 . TRBV4-2 . TGTGCCAGCAGCCAAGGGGACAAGAACACTGAAGCTTTCTTT CASSQGDKNTEAFF
TRBJ2-3 . TRBV2 TRBD1 TGTGCCAGCAGAGGGGACAGGAGACGCACAGATACGCAGTATTTT CASRGDRRRTDTQYF